This note documents a single TCR beta chain sequence. This specimen comes from a study of T cell responses to AZD1222 COVID-19 vaccine. Overall study context: Second-dose recipients at about 4 or about 12 weeks were treated as one pooled group.

Profiled with immunoSEQ multiplex PCR; TCRdb holds only in-frame clones, not every one. The repertoire holds 100,000 or so clones, with more than 75% as singletons. Looked up from germline, CDR1 is SGDLS and CDR2 is YYNGEE. Between the trimmed V and J ends, which lost 4 bases and 2 bases, there was a span of 19 bases. The CDR3 runs to 17 residues. The sample here was peripheral blood, taken on day 0 of AZD1222 vaccination. This chain connects TRBV9 to TRBJ2-4; tentatively, D is TRBD2 (6 bases). The TCR comes from an adult in good health. The CDR3 nucleotides read TGTGCCAGCAGCTCAAGGAGGGTATCGAAACCCAAAAACATTCAGTACTTC. Protein: CASSSRRVSKPKNIQYF. Full variable domain (rest looked up from reference TRBV9 and TRBJ2-4): DSGVTQTPKHLITATGQRVTLRCSPRSGDLSVYWYQQSLDQGLQFLIQYYNGEERAKGNILERFSAQQFPDLHSELNLSSLELGDSALYFCASSSRRVSKPKNIQYFGAGTRLSVL.